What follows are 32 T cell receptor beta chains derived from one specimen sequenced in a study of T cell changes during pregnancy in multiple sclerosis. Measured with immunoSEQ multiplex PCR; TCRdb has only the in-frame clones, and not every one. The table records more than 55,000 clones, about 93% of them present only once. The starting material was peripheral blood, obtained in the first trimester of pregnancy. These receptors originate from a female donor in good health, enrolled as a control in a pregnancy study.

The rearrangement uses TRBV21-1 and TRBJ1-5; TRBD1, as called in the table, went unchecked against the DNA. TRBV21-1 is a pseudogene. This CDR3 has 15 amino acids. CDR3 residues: CASSKATGGNQPQHF. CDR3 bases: TGTGCCAGCAGCAAAGCGACAGGGGGAAATCAGCCCCAGCATTTT.

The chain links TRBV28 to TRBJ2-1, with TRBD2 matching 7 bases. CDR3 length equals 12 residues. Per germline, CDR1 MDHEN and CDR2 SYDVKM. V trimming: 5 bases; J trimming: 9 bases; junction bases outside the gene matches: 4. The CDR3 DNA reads TGTGCCAGCAGTCTGGGGGGGTTTGAGCAGTTCTTC. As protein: CASSLGGFEQFF.

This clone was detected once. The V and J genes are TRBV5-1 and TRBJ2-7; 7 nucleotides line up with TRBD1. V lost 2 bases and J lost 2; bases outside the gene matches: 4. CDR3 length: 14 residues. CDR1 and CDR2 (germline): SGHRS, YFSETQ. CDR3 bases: TGCGCCAGCAGCTTCGAGGGGGCGGCCTACGAGCAGTACTTC. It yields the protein CASSFEGAAYEQYF.

In DNA form, the CDR3 reads TGTGCTAGTGGTTTTGGACTGGGGGAGCTGTTTTTT. This encodes CASGFGLGELFF. This chain uses TRBV12-5 with TRBJ2-2, with a possible D match to TRBD2 (5 bases). There are 12 residues in the CDR3. CDR1 is LGHNT, CDR2 FRNRAP, per germline. V dropped 3 bases and J dropped 8 bases, with 7 bases sitting between them.

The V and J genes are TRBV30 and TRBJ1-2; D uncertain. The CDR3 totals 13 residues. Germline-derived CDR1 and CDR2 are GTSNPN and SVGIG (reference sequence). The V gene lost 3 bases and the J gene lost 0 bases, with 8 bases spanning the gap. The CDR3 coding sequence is TGTGCCTGGAGCCCACTCCCTAACTATGGCTACACCTTC. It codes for CAWSPLPNYGYTF. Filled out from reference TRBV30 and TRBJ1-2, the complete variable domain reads SQTIHQWPATLVQPVGSPLSLECTVEGTSNPNLYWYRQAAGRGLQLLFYSVGIGQISSEVPQNLSASRPQDRQFILSSKKLLLSDSGFYLCAWSPLPNYGYTFGSGTRLTVV.

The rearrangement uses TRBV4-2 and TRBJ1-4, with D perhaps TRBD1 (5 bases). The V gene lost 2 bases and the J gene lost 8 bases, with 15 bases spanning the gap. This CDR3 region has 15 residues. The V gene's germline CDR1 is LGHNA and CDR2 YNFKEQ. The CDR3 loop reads CASSQRLGQTEKLFF. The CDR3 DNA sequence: TGTGCCAGCAGCCAAAGGCTCGGACAAACGGAAAAACTGTTTTTT.

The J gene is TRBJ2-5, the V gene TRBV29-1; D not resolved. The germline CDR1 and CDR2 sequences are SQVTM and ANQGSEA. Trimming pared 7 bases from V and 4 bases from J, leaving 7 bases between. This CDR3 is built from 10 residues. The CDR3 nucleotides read TGCAGCGGTTACAGAGAGACCCAGTACTTC. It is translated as CSGYRETQYF. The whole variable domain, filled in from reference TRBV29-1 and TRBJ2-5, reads SAVISQKPSRDICQRGTSLTIQCQVDSQVTMMFWYRQQPGQSLTLIATANQGSEATYESGFVIDKFPISRPNLTFSTLTVSNMSPEDSSIYLCSGYRETQYFGPGTRLLVL.

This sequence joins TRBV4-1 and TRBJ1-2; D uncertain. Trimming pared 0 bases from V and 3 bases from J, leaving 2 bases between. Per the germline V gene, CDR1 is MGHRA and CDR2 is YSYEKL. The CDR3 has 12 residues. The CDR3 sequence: CASSQDYYGYTF. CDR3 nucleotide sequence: TGCGCCAGCAGCCAAGACTACTATGGCTACACCTTC.

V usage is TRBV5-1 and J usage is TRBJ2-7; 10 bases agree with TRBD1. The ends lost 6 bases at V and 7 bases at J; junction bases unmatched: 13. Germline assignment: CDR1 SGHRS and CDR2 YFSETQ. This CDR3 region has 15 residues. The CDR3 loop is CASTKTGTGASEQYF. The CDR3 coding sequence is TGCGCCAGCACAAAAACCGGGACAGGGGCCTCGGAGCAGTACTTC. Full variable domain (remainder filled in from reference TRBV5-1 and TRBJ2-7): KAGVTQTPRYLIKTRGQQVTLSCSPISGHRSVSWYQQTPGQGLQFLFEYFSETQRNKGNFPGRFSGRQFSNSRSEMNVSTLELGDSALYLCASTKTGTGASEQYFGPGTRLTVT.

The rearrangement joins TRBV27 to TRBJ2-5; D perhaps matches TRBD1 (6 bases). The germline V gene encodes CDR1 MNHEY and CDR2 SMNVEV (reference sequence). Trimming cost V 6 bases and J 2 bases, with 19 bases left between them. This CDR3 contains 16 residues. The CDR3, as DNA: TGTGCCAGCAGCTCCGGGACAAAAAGCATACAAGAGACCCAGTACTTC. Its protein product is CASSSGTKSIQETQYF.

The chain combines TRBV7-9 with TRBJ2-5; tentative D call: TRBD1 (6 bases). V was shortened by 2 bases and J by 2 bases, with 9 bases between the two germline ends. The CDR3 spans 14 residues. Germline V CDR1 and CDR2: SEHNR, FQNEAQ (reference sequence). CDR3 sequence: CASSLTGTQETQYF. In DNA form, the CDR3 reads TGTGCCAGCAGCTTAACAGGGACACAAGAGACCCAGTACTTC.

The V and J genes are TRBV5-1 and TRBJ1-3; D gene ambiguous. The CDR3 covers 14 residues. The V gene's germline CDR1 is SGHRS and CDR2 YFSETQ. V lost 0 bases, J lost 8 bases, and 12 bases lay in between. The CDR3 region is CASSLAIGSHTIYF. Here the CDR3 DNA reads TGCGCCAGCAGCTTGGCCATCGGTTCTCACACCATATATTTT. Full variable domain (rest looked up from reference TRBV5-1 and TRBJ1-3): KAGVTQTPRYLIKTRGQQVTLSCSPISGHRSVSWYQQTPGQGLQFLFEYFSETQRNKGNFPGRFSGRQFSNSRSEMNVSTLELGDSALYLCASSLAIGSHTIYFGEGSWLTVV.

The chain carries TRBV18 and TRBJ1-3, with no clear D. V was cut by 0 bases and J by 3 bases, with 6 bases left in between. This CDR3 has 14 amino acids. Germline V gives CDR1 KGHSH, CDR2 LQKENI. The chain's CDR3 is CASSPPRDGNTIYF. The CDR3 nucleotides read TGTGCCAGCTCACCACCGAGGGATGGAAACACCATATATTTT. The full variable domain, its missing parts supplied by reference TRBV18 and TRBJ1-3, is NAGVMQNPRHLVRRRGQEARLRCSPMKGHSHVYWYRQLPEEGLKFMVYLQKENIIDESGMPKERFSAEFPKEGPSILRIQQVVRGDSAAYFCASSPPRDGNTIYFGEGSWLTVV.

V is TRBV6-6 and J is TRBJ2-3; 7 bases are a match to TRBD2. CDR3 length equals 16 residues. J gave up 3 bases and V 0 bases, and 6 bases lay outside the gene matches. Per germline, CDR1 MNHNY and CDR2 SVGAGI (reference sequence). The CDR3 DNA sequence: TGTGCCAGCAGTTACTCTGGGCAGGGAGGGACAGATACGCAGTATTTT. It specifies CASSYSGQGGTDTQYF.

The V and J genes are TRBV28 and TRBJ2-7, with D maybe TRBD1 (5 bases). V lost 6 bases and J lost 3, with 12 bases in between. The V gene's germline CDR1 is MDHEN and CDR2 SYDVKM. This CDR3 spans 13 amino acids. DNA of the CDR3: TGTGCCAGCAGATTAGACAGCATCTACGAGCAGTACTTC. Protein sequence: CASRLDSIYEQYF.

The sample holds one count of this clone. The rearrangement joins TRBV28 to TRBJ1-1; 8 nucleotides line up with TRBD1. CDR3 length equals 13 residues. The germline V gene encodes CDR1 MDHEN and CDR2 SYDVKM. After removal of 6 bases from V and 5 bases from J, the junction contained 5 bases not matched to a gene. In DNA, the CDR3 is TGTGCCAGCAGCGGACAGGGACGGACTGAAGCTTTCTTT. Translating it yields CASSGQGRTEAFF.

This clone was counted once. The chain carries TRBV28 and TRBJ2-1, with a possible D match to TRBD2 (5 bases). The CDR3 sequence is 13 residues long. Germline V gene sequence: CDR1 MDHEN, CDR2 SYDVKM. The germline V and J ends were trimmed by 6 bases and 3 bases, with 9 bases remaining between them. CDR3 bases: TGTGCCAGCAGGAGCGGAAACTACAATGAGCAGTTCTTC. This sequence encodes CASRSGNYNEQFF.

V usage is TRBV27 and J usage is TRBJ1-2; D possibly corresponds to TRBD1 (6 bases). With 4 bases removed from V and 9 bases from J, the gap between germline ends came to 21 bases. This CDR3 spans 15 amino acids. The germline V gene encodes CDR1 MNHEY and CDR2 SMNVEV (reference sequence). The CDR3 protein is CASSSVGQIVWRYTF. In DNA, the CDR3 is TGTGCCAGCAGTTCGGTAGGACAGATCGTATGGCGCTACACCTTC.

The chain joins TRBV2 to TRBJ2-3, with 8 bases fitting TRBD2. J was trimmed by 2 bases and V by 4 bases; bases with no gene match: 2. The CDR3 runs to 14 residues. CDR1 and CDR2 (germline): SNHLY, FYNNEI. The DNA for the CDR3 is TGTGCCAGCAGTGGGACTAGCCACACAGATACGCAGTATTTT. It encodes CASSGTSHTDTQYF.

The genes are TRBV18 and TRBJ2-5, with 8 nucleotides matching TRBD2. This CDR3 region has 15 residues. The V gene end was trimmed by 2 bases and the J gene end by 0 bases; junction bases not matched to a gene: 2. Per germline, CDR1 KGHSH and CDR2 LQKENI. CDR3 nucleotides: TGTGCCAGCTCACCAAGTAGCGGGAACCAAGAGACCCAGTACTTC. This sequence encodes CASSPSSGNQETQYF.

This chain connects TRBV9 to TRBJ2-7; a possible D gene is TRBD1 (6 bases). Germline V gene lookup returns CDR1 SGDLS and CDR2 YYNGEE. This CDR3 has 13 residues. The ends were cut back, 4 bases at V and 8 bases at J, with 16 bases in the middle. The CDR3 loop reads CASSLGGQTQQYF. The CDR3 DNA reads TGTGCCAGCAGCCTTGGTGGACAGACCCAGCAGTACTTC. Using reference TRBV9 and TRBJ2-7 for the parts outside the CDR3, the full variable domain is DSGVTQTPKHLITATGQRVTLRCSPRSGDLSVYWYQQSLDQGLQFLIQYYNGEERAKGNILERFSAQQFPDLHSELNLSSLELGDSALYFCASSLGGQTQQYFGPGTRLTVT.

The CDR3 protein is CASSFGAGDLGEQYF. As DNA, the CDR3 is TGTGCCAGCAGTTTTGGGGCAGGGGACCTTGGAGAGCAGTACTTC. V and J are TRBV28 and TRBJ2-7; the D gene is possibly TRBD1 (6 bases). With 3 bases removed from V and 7 bases from J, the gap between germline ends came to 19 bases. The CDR3 runs 15 residues. The germline CDR1 and CDR2 sequences are MDHEN and SYDVKM.

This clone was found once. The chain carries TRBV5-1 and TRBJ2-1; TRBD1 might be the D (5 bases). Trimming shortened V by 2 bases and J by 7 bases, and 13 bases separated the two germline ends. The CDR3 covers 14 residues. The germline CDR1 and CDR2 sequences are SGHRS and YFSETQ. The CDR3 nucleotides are TGCGCCAGCAGCTTTAATCTGGGGCTGAATGAGCAGTTCTTC. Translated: CASSFNLGLNEQFF.

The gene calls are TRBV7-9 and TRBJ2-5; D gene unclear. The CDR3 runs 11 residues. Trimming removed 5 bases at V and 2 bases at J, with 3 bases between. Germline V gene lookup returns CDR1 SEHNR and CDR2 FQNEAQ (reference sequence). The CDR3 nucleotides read TGTGCCAGCAGCCATCAAGAGACCCAGTACTTC. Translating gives CASSHQETQYF. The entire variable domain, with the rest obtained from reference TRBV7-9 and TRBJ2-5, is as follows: DTGVSQNPRHKITKRGQNVTFRCDPISEHNRLYWYRQTLGQGPEFLTYFQNEAQLEKSRLLSDRFSAERPKGSFSTLEIQRTEQGDSAMYLCASSHQETQYFGPGTRLLVL.

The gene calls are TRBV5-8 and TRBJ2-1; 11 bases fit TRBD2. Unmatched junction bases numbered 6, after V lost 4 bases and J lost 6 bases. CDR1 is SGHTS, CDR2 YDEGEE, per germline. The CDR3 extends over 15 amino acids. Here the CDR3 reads CASSRGTSGFNEQFF. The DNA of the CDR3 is TGTGCCAGCAGCCGCGGGACTAGCGGATTCAATGAGCAGTTCTTC.

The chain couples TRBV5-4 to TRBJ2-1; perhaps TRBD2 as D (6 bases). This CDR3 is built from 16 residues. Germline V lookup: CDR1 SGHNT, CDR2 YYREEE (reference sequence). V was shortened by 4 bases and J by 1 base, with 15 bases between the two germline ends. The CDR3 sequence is CASSPNSGSSYNEQFF. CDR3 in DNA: TGTGCCAGCAGCCCGAATAGCGGATCTTCCTACAATGAGCAGTTCTTC.

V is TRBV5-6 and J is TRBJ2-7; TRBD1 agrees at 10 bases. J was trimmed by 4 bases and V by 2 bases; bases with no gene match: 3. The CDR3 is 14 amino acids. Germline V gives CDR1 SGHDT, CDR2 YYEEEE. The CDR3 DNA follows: TGTGCCAGCAGCTTTGGGACAGGGGTTTACGAGCAGTACTTC. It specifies CASSFGTGVYEQYF.

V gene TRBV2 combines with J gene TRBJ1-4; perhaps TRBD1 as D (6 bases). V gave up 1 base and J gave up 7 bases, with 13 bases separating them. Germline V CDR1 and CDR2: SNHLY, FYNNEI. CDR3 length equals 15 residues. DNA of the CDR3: TGTGCCAGCAGTGAAGGGGGCAGGGGACCTGAAAAACTGTTTTTT. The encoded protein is CASSEGGRGPEKLFF. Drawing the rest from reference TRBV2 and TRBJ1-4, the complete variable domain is EPEVTQTPSHQVTQMGQEVILRCVPISNHLYFYWYRQILGQKVEFLVSFYNNEISEKSEIFDDQFSVERPDGSNFTLKIRSTKLEDSAMYFCASSEGGRGPEKLFFGSGTQLSVL.

The CDR3 region has the DNA TGTGCCAGCGGGCCCGGGACTGCGTATGGCTACACCTTC. As protein: CASGPGTAYGYTF. This chain joins TRBV5-4 and TRBJ1-2, with D possibly matching TRBD1 (5 bases). Germline CDR1 SGHNT, CDR2 YYREEE (reference sequence). V lost 7 bases to trimming and J lost 5 bases, with 15 bases between them. This CDR3 region has 13 residues.

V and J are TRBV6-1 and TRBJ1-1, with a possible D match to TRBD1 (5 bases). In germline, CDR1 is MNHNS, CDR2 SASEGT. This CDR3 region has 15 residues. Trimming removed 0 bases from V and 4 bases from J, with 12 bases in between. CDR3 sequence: CASSEAGRVITEAFF. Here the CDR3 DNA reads TGTGCCAGCAGTGAAGCGGGCAGGGTGATCACTGAAGCTTTCTTT.

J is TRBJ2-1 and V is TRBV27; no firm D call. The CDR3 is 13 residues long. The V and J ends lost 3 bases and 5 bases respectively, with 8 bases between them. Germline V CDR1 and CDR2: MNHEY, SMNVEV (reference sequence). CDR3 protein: CASSFGGHNEQFF. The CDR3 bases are TGTGCCAGCAGTTTTGGCGGCCACAATGAGCAGTTCTTC.

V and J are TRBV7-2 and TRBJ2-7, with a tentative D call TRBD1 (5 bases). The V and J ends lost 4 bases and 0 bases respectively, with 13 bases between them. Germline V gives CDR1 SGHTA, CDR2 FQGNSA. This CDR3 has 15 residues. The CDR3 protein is CASSYKVDSSYEQYF. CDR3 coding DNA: TGTGCCAGCAGCTATAAGGTCGACAGCTCCTACGAGCAGTACTTC. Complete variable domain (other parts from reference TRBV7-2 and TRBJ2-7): GAGVSQSPSNKVTEKGKDVELRCDPISGHTALYWYRQSLGQGLEFLIYFQGNSAPDKSGLPSDRFSAERTGGSVSTLTIQRTQQEDSAVYLCASSYKVDSSYEQYFGPGTRLTVT.